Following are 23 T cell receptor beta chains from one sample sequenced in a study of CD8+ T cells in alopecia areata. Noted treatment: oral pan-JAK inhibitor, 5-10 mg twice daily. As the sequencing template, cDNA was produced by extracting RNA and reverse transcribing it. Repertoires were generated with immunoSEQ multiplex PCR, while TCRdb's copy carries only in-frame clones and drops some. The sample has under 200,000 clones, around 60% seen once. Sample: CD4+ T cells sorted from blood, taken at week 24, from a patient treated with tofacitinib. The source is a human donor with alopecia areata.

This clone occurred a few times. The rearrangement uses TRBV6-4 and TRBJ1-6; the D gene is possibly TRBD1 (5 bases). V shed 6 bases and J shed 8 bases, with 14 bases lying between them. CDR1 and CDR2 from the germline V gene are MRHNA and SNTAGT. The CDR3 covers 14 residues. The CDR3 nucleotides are TGTGCCAGCAGGACACAGGCGGCGGATTCACCCCTCCACTTT. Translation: CASRTQAADSPLHF.

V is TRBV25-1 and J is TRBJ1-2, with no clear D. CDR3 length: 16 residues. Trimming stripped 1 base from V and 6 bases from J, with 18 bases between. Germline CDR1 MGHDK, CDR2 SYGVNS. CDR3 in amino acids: CASSEFGDHVADGYTF. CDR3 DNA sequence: TGTGCCAGCAGTGAATTCGGGGATCATGTTGCAGATGGCTACACCTTC.

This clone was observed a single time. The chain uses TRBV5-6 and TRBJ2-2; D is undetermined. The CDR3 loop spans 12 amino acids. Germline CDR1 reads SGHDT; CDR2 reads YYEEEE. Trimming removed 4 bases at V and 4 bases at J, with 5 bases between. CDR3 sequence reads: CASSHPTGELFF. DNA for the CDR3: TGTGCCAGCAGCCACCCCACCGGGGAGCTGTTTTTT.

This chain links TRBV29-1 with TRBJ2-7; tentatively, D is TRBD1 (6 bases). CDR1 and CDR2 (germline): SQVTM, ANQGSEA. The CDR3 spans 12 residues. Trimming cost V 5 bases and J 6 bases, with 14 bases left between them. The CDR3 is CSVLTYRAEQYF. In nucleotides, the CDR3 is TGCAGCGTTTTAACCTACAGGGCCGAGCAGTACTTC.

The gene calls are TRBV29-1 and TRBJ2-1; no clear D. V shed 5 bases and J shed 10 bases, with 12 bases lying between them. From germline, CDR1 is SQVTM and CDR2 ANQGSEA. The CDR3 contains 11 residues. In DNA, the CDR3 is TGCAGCGTTAACACTGTCGGGGAGCAGTTCTTC. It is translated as CSVNTVGEQFF.

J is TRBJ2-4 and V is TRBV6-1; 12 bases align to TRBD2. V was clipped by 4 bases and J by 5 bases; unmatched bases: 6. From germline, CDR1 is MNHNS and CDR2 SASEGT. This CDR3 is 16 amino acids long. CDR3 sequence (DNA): TGTGCCAGCAGTGGACCGACTAGCGGGGGCCAAAACATTCAGTACTTC. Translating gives CASSGPTSGGQNIQYF.

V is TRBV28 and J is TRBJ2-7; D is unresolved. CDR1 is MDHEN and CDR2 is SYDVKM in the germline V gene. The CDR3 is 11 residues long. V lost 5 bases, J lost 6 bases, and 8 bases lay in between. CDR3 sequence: CASSAPLEQYF. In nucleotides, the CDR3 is TGTGCCAGCAGTGCCCCCCTCGAGCAGTACTTC.

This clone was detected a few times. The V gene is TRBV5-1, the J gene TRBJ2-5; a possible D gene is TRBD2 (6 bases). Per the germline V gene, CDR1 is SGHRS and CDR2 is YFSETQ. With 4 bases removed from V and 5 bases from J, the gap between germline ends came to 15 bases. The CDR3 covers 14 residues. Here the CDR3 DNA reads TGCGCCAGCAGCGCGGGACCCGGGGTGGAGACCCAGTACTTC. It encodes CASSAGPGVETQYF.

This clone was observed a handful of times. CDR3 residues: CASSDGGATDTQYF. The CDR3 DNA follows: TGTGCCAGCAGTGACGGGGGGGCCACAGATACGCAGTATTTT. V gene TRBV6-4 combines with J gene TRBJ2-3, with a tentative D call TRBD2 (7 bases). Germline V gene lookup returns CDR1 MRHNA and CDR2 SNTAGT. This CDR3 region has 14 residues. Trimming took off 2 bases at V and 2 bases at J, with 8 bases between the two ends.

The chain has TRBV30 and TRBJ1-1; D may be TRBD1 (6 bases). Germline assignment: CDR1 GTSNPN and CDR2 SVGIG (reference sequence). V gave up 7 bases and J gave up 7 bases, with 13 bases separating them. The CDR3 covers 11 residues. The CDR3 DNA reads TGTGCCTCAAACAGGGTTTATGAAGCTTTCTTT. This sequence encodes CASNRVYEAFF.

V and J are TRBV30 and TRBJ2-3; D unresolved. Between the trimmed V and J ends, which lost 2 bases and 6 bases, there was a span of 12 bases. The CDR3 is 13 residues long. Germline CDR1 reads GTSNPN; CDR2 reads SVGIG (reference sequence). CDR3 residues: CAWSWLHGDTQYF. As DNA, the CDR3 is TGTGCCTGGAGTTGGTTGCACGGGGATACGCAGTATTTT.

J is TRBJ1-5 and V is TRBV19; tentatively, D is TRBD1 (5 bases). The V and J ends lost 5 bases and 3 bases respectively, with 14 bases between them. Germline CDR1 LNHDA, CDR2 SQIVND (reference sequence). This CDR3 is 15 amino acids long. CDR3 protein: CASSGGWSSNQPQHF. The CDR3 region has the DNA TGTGCCAGTAGTGGGGGGTGGAGCTCCAATCAGCCCCAGCATTTT. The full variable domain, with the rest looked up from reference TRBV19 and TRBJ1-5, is DGGITQSPKYLFRKEGQNVTLSCEQNLNHDAMYWYRQDPGQGLRLIYYSQIVNDFQKGDIAEGYSVSREKKESFPLTVTSAQKNPTAFYLCASSGGWSSNQPQHFGDGTRLSIL.

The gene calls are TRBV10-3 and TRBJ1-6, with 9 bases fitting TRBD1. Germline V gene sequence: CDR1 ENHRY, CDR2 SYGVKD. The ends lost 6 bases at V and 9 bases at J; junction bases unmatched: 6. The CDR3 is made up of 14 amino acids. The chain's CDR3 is CAISTTGGGSPLHF. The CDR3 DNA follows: TGTGCCATCAGCACGACAGGGGGAGGTTCACCCCTCCACTTT.

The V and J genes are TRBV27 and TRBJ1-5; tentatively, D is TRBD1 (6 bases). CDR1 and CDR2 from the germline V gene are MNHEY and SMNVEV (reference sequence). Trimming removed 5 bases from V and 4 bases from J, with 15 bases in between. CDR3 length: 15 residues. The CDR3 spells CASSPRTALNQPQHF. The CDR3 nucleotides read TGTGCCAGCAGTCCGCGGACAGCGCTGAATCAGCCCCAGCATTTT.

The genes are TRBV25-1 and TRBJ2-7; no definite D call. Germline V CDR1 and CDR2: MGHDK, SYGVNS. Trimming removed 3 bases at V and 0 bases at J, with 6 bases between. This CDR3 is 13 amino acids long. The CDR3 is CASSETTSYEQYF. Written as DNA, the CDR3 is TGTGCCAGCAGTGAGACAACCTCCTACGAGCAGTACTTC.

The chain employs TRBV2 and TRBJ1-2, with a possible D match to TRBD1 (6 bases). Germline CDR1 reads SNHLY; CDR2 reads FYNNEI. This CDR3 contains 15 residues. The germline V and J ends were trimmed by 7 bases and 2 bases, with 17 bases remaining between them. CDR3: CASIGWGAVNYGYTF. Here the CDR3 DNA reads TGTGCCAGCATTGGATGGGGGGCTGTCAACTATGGCTACACCTTC.

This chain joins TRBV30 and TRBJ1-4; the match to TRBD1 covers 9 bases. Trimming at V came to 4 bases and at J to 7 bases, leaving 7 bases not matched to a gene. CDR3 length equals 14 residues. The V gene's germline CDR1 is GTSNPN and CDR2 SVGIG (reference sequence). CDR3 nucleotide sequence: TGTGCCTGGACCCCCGGGACAGGGAGTGAAAAACTGTTTTTT. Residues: CAWTPGTGSEKLFF.

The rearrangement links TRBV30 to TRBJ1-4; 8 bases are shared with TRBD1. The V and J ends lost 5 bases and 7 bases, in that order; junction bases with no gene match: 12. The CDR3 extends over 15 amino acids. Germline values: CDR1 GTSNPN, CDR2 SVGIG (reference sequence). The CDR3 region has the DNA TGTGCCTGGGAGGTCCTCAGGACAGGGCGTGAAAAACTGTTTTTT. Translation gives CAWEVLRTGREKLFF.

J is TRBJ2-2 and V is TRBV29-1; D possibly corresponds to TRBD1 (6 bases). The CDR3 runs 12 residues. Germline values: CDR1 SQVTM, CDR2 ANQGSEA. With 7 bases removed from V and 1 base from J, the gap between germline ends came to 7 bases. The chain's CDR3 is CSGGQNTGELFF. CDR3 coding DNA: TGCAGCGGGGGACAGAACACCGGGGAGCTGTTTTTT.

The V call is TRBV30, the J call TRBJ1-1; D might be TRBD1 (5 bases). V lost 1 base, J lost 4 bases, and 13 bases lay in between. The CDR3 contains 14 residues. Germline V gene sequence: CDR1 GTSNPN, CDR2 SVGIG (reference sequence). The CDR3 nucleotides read TGTGCCTGGAGTGAGCAAAACGGGGGCACTGAAGCTTTCTTT. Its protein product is CAWSEQNGGTEAFF. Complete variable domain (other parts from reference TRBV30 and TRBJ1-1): SQTIHQWPATLVQPVGSPLSLECTVEGTSNPNLYWYRQAAGRGLQLLFYSVGIGQISSEVPQNLSASRPQDRQFILSSKKLLLSDSGFYLCAWSEQNGGTEAFFGQGTRLTVV.

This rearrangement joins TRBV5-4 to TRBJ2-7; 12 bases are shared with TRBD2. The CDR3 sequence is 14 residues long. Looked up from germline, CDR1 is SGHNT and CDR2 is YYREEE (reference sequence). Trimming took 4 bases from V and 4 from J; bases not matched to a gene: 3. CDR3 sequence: CASSTGLAGYEQYF. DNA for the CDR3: TGTGCCAGCAGCACTGGACTAGCGGGGTACGAGCAGTACTTC.

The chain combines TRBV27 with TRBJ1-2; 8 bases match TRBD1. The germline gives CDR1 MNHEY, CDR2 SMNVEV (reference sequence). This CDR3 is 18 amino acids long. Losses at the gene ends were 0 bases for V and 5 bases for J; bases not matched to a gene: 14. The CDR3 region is CASSLSSGTGGRVYGYTF. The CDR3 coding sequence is TGTGCCAGCAGTTTATCGTCCGGGACAGGAGGAAGGGTTTATGGCTACACCTTC.

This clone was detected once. The CDR3 region is CASSVTVLGKETQYF. The CDR3 bases are TGCGCCAGCAGCGTGACAGTACTAGGGAAAGAGACCCAGTACTTC. The chain couples TRBV5-1 to TRBJ2-5; D may correspond to TRBD1 or TRBD2 (5 bases each). V was clipped by 4 bases and J by 3 bases, with 16 bases between them. CDR1 and CDR2 from the germline V gene are SGHRS and YFSETQ. This CDR3 is built from 15 residues.